Reported below is one TCR beta chain. The CDR3 extends over 13 amino acids. Germline V gives CDR1 SEHNR, CDR2 FQNEAQ (reference sequence). V was pared by 0 bases and J by 4 bases, with 4 bases between. Profiled with immunoSEQ multiplex PCR; TCRdb holds only in-frame clones, not every one. The data contain 200,000 or so clones, around 94% of them seen just once; the ten biggest clones take up roughly 1.6%. These data are taken from a study of control samples from healthy donors and cancer patients. The V and J genes are TRBV7-9 and TRBJ1-3, with D hard to call. Sequenced: blood. The sequence came from a man aged 45-65 years in good health. The CDR3 DNA reads TGTGCCAGCAGCTTAGCGGGGGGAAACACCATATATTTT. Its translation: CASSLAGGNTIYF. The full variable domain, rest sourced from reference TRBV7-9 and TRBJ1-3, is DTGVSQNPRHKITKRGQNVTFRCDPISEHNRLYWYRQTLGQGPEFLTYFQNEAQLEKSRLLSDRFSAERPKGSFSTLEIQRTEQGDSAMYLCASSLAGGNTIYFGEGSWLTVV.